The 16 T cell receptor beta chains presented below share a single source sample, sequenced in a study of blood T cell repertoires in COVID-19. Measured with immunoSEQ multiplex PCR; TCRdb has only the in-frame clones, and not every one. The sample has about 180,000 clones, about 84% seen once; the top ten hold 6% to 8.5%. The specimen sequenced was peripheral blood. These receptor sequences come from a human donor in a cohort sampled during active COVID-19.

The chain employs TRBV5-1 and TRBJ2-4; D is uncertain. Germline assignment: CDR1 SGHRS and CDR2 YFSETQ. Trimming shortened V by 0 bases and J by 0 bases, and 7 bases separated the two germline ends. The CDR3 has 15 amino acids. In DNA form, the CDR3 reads TGCGCCAGCAGCTTGGCTGGCCCAGCCAAAAACATTCAGTACTTC. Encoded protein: CASSLAGPAKNIQYF.

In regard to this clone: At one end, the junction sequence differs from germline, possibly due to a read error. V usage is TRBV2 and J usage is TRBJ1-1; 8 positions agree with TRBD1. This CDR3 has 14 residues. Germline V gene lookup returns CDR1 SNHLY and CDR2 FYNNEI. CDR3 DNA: TGTGCCAGCCTCCCGGACAGGGAATCTTCTGAGGCTTTCTTT. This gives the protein CASLPDRESSEAFF.

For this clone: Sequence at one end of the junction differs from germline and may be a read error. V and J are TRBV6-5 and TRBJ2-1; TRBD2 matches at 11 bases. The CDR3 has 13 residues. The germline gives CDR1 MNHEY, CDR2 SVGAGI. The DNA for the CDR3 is TGTGCCACCAGTAGCGGGGGGGTGCGGGAGCAGTTCTTC. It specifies CATSSGGVREQFF.

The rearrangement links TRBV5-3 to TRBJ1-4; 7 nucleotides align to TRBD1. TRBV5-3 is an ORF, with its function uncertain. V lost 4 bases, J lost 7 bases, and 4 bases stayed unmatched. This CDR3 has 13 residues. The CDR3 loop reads CARSTGDSEKLFF. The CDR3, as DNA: TGTGCCAGAAGCACTGGGGACAGTGAAAAACTGTTTTTT.

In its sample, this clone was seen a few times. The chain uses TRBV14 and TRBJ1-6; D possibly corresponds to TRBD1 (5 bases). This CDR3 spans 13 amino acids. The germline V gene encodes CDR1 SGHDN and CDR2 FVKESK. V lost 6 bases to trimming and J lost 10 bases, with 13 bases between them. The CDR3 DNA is TGTGCCAGCAGTCCCAGGGTATACTCACCCCTCCACTTT. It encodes CASSPRVYSPLHF.

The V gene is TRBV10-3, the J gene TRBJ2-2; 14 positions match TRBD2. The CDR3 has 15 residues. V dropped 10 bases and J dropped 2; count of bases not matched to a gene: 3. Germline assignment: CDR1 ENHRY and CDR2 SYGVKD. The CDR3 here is CATGLAGENTGELFF. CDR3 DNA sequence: TGTGCCACGGGACTAGCGGGGGAAAACACCGGGGAGCTGTTTTTT.

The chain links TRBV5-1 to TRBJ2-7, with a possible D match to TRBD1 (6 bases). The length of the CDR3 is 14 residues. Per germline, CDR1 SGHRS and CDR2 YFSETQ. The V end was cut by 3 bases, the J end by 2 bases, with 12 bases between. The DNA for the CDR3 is TGCGCCAGCAGCTCACAGGGTCCCACCTACGAGCAGTACTTC. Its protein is CASSSQGPTYEQYF.

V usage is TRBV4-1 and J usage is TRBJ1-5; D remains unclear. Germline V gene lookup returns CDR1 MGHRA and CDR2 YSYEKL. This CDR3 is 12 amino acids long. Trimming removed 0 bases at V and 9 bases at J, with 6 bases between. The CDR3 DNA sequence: TGCGCCAGCAGCCAAGATACGGGGCCCCAGCATTTT. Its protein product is CASSQDTGPQHF.

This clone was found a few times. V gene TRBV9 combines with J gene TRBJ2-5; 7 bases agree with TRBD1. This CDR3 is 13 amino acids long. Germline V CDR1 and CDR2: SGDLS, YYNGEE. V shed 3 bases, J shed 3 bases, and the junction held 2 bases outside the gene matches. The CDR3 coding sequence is TGTGCCAGCAGCGGAGGGACAGAAGAGACCCAGTACTTC. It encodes CASSGGTEETQYF.

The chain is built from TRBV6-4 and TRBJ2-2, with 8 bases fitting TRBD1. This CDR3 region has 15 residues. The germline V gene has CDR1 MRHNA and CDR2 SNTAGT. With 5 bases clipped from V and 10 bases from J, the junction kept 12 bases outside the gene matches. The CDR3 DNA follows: TGTGCCAGCAGTACGACAGGGGTTTTAACGGAGGAGCTGTTTTTT. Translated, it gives CASSTTGVLTEELFF.

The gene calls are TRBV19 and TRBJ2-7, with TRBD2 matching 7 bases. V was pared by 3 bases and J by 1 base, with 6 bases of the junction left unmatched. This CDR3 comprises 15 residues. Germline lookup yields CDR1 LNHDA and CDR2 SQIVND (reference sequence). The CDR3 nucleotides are TGTGCCAGTAGTATCACCCTAGCGGATTCCTACGAGCAGTACTTC. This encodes CASSITLADSYEQYF.

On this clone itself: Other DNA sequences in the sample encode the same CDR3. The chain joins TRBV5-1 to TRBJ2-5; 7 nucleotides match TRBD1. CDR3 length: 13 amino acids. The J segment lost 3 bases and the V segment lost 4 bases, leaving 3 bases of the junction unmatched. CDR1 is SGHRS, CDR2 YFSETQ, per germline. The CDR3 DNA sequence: TGCGCCAGCAGCCTTGGACAGGAAGAGACCCAGTACTTC. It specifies CASSLGQEETQYF.

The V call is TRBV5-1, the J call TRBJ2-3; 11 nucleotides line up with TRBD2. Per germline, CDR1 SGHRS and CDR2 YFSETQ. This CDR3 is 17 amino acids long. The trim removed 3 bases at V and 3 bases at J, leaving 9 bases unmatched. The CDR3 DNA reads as TGCGCCAGCAGCTCGGACGTTAGCGGGGGGGCGACAGATACGCAGTATTTT. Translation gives CASSSDVSGGATDTQYF.

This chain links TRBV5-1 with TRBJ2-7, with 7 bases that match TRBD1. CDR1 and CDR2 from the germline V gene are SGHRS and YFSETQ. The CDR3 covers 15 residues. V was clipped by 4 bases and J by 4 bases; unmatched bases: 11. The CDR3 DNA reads TGCGCCAGCAGCAAGTTCGGGACAGTGTCGTACGAGCAGTACTTC. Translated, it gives CASSKFGTVSYEQYF. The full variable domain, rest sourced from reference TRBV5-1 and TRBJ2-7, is KAGVTQTPRYLIKTRGQQVTLSCSPISGHRSVSWYQQTPGQGLQFLFEYFSETQRNKGNFPGRFSGRQFSNSRSEMNVSTLELGDSALYLCASSKFGTVSYEQYFGPGTRLTVT.

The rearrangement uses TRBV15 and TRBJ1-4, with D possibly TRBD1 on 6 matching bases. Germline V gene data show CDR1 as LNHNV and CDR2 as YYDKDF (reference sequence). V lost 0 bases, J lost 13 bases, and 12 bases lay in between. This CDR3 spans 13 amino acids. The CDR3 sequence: CATSRDSDSVLFF. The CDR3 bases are TGTGCCACCAGCAGAGATTCGGACAGTGTACTGTTTTTT.

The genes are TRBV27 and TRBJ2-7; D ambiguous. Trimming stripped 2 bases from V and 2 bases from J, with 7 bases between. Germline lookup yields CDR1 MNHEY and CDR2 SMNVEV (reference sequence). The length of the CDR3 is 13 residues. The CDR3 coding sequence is TGTGCCAGCAGTTTAAGAGTAACCTACGAGCAGTACTTC. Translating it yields CASSLRVTYEQYF.